One and the same sample provided the 29 T cell receptor beta chains below, sequenced in a study of blood T cells in healthy people across ages. PCR was performed a second time for about 7 to 11 cycles using a sample-barcoded 5' primer and a J-beta primer mix. TCRdb re-called the 5' RACE reads with MiXCR, one entry per CDR3 protein. The data show 1.5 million to 2 million distinct CDR3 sequences, approximately 40% seen once. Input material: blood. The receptors here all came from a human donor in good health.

This clonotype was detected ten times or more. The chain uses TRBV20-1 and TRBJ2-7; 9 nucleotides align to TRBD2. From germline, CDR1 is DFQATT and CDR2 SNEGSKA (reference sequence). This CDR3 comprises 13 residues. V gave up 6 bases and J gave up 3 bases; unmatched junction bases: 6. CDR3 residues: CSAAGGRYYEQYF. CDR3 in DNA: TGCAGTGCAGCGGGGGGAAGATACTACGAGCAGTACTTC.

This clonotype appeared many times. The chain links TRBV20-1 to TRBJ2-1, with D perhaps assigned TRBD1 or TRBD2 (5 bases each). The CDR3 covers 13 residues. Between the trimmed V and J ends, which lost 4 bases and 5 bases, there was a span of 12 bases. Germline CDR1 and CDR2: DFQATT and SNEGSKA (reference sequence). As DNA, the CDR3 is TGCAGTGCTAACCGGGGCGGGCACAATGAGCAGTTCTTC. This codes for CSANRGGHNEQFF.

This clonotype was counted only a few times. CDR3 in DNA: TGCGCCAGCAGCCCCCGGGCGGACTCACCCCTCCACTTT. It is translated as CASSPRADSPLHF. The genes are TRBV4-3 and TRBJ1-6; the D is unclear. Germline-derived CDR1 and CDR2 are LGHNA and YSLEER. The V gene lost 4 bases and the J gene lost 10 bases, with 11 bases spanning the gap. CDR3 length: 13 amino acids.

In this sample, this clonotype turned up a few times. This sequence joins TRBV6-6 and TRBJ2-5; unclear D gene. The J call may be wrong; the DNA end is better matched by TRBJ2-7. Germline lookup yields CDR1 MNHNY and CDR2 SVGAGI (reference sequence). This CDR3 has 14 amino acids. The CDR3 DNA reads TGTGCCAGCAGTTATCTCAAGGGTCCCTGCGAGCAGTACTTC. It encodes CASSYLKGPCEQYF.

This chain's CDR3 is CASSFRRESSYEQYF. The CDR3 DNA sequence: TGTGCCAGCAGTTTTCGGCGGGAAAGCTCCTACGAGCAGTACTTC. The V gene is TRBV27, the J gene TRBJ2-7; perhaps TRBD2 as D (6 bases). V lost 3 bases to trimming and J lost 0 bases, with 12 bases between them. The CDR3 sequence is 15 residues long. Germline V CDR1 and CDR2: MNHEY, SMNVEV (reference sequence).

The chain recombines TRBV6-2 or TRBV6-3 with TRBJ2-5; D uncertain. CDR3 length equals 15 residues. The V and J ends lost 1 base and 3 bases respectively, with 12 bases between them. CDR1 MNHEY and CDR2 SVGEGT come from the germline V gene. The CDR3 DNA reads TGTGCCAGCAGTTACTTGACAAATCGTGAAGAGACCCAGTACTTC. Its translation is CASSYLTNREETQYF.

The chain carries TRBV28 and TRBJ1-2; 7 bases map to TRBD1. In germline, CDR1 is MDHEN, CDR2 SYDVKM. Trimming took 7 bases from V and 2 from J; bases not matched to a gene: 7. This CDR3 region has 14 residues. The CDR3 sequence: CASNTGDWNYGYTF. In DNA form, the CDR3 reads TGTGCCAGCAACACAGGGGATTGGAACTATGGCTACACCTTC.

This clonotype appeared a few times. This sequence joins TRBV7-9 and TRBJ2-7, with D perhaps TRBD2 (6 bases). Trimming pared 4 bases from V and 5 bases from J, leaving 18 bases between. This CDR3 is built from 15 residues. Germline values: CDR1 SEHNR, CDR2 FQNEAQ (reference sequence). The CDR3 sequence: CASSSGPGELDEQYF. DNA of the CDR3: TGTGCCAGCAGCTCCGGACCGGGGGAATTAGACGAGCAGTACTTC.

There are a few counts of this clonotype. The chain combines TRBV4-3 with TRBJ2-3, with a tentative D call TRBD2 (6 bases). V was clipped by 0 bases and J by 0 bases, with 10 bases between them. This CDR3 has 16 residues. Looked up from germline, CDR1 is LGHNA and CDR2 is YSLEER. The CDR3 sequence is CASSQEMDYSTDTQYF. The CDR3 DNA follows: TGCGCCAGCAGCCAAGAAATGGACTATAGCACAGATACGCAGTATTTT.

This clonotype came up many times. V and J are TRBV9 and TRBJ2-7, with 11 bases fitting TRBD2. Germline CDR1 reads SGDLS; CDR2 reads YYNGEE. The CDR3 runs 14 residues. Unmatched junction bases numbered 2, after V lost 3 bases and J lost 3 bases. The CDR3 region is CASSGLAGNYEQYF. The CDR3 DNA follows: TGTGCCAGCAGCGGACTAGCGGGGAACTACGAGCAGTACTTC.

This chain connects TRBV28 to TRBJ2-3; the D is unclear. The germline V and J ends were trimmed by 3 bases and 0 bases, with 13 bases remaining between them. Germline V lookup: CDR1 MDHEN, CDR2 SYDVKM. This CDR3 has 16 amino acids. The CDR3 DNA reads as TGTGCCAGCAGTTTTGTAACGGAAACCAGCACAGATACGCAGTATTTT. Translated, it gives CASSFVTETSTDTQYF.

This clonotype was seen a few times. The chain has TRBV6-2 or TRBV6-3 and TRBJ2-1; 8 bases fit TRBD2. Germline V gives CDR1 MNHEY, CDR2 SVGEGT. CDR3 length equals 16 residues. Trimming at V came to 7 bases and at J to 9 bases, leaving 17 bases not matched to a gene. The CDR3, as DNA: TGTGCCAGCACCCAAGGTGTGGCGGGCGCGGGGGGTGAGCAGTTCTTC. It translates to CASTQGVAGAGGEQFF.

The gene calls are TRBV6-5 and TRBJ1-2; D gene unclear. Trimming pared 2 bases from V and 2 bases from J, leaving 12 bases between. CDR1 and CDR2 from the germline V gene are MNHEY and SVGAGI. CDR3 length: 15 amino acids. The CDR3 sequence: CASSYRLIGNYGYTF. The DNA for the CDR3 is TGTGCCAGCAGTTACCGTCTAATAGGGAACTATGGCTACACCTTC.

This sequence joins TRBV13 and TRBJ2-7; D is unresolved. V lost 3 bases and J lost 2, with 14 bases in between. Germline V gene data show CDR1 as PRHDT and CDR2 as FYEKMQ (reference sequence). This CDR3 contains 15 residues. This CDR3 reads CASSLVGPNTYEQYF. Written as DNA, the CDR3 is TGTGCCAGCAGCTTGGTTGGTCCAAACACCTACGAGCAGTACTTC.

With respect to this clonotype: This CDR3 is missing its conserved last phenylalanine or tryptophan, likely due to a read error. The chain recombines TRBV5-6 with TRBJ2-1; D assignment may be TRBD1 or TRBD2 (5 bases each). The ends were cut back, 0 bases at V and 8 bases at J, with 12 bases in the middle. Looked up from germline, CDR1 is SGHDT and CDR2 is YYEEEE. The CDR3 length is 14 residues. This CDR3 is CASSLGDVGDEQFV. Written as DNA, the CDR3 is TGTGCCAGCAGCTTGGGGGATGTGGGGGATGAGCAGTTCGTC.

The rearrangement joins TRBV27 to TRBJ2-1; 12 bases map to TRBD1. The CDR3 is made up of 16 amino acids. Germline V gene data show CDR1 as MNHEY and CDR2 as SMNVEV (reference sequence). V lost 6 bases to trimming and J lost 14 bases; unmatched junction nucleotides: 17. For the CDR3, the DNA is TGTGCCAGCAGACCGACCGGGACAGGGGGCAGGAGGGGTGAGTTCTTC. Translating it yields CASRPTGTGGRRGEFF.

The V call is TRBV7-8, the J call TRBJ2-3; weak D call: TRBD2 (6 bases). CDR1 is SGHVS, CDR2 FQNEAQ, per germline. The CDR3 consists of 12 residues. Deletions cut 5 bases from V and 5 bases from J, with 8 bases between. CDR3 coding DNA: TGTGCCAGCAGCAAAGCGGGAGATACGCAGTATTTT. This sequence encodes CASSKAGDTQYF.

CDR3 in amino acids: CASSQMGQINTEAFF. The CDR3 nucleotides are TGTGCCAGCAGCCAGATGGGACAGATTAACACTGAAGCTTTCTTT. The J gene is TRBJ1-1, the V gene TRBV7-8, with TRBD1 matching 7 bases. This CDR3 region has 15 residues. V was pared by 5 bases and J by 2 bases, with 8 bases of the junction left unmatched. CDR1 and CDR2 from the germline V gene are SGHVS and FQNEAQ.

This clonotype was observed a few times. J is TRBJ2-7 and V is TRBV20-1, with D unclear. This CDR3 spans 14 amino acids. Germline CDR1 DFQATT, CDR2 SNEGSKA (reference sequence). V was shortened by 6 bases and J by 2 bases, with 17 bases between the two germline ends. The CDR3 sequence: CSAANVENPYEQYF. Here the CDR3 DNA reads TGCAGTGCCGCCAATGTGGAGAATCCCTACGAGCAGTACTTC.

The chain uses TRBV12-3 or TRBV12-4 and TRBJ1-1; TRBD1 agrees at 7 bases. V gave up 4 bases and J gave up 4 bases; unmatched junction bases: 6. The CDR3 covers 14 residues. CDR3 sequence (DNA): TGTGCCAGCAGTTCACAGGGGATTAGCACTGAAGCTTTCTTT. Translated, it gives CASSSQGISTEAFF.

The chain joins TRBV4-3 to TRBJ2-1; D perhaps matches TRBD1 (6 bases). This CDR3 has 16 amino acids. CDR1 is LGHNA and CDR2 is YSLEER in the germline V gene. V was clipped by 0 bases and J by 5 bases, with 14 bases between them. The CDR3 nucleotides read TGCGCCAGCAGCCAAGAAACTAGTTGGGGGCACAATGAGCAGTTCTTC. This translates into CASSQETSWGHNEQFF.

This sequence joins TRBV7-2 and TRBJ1-2, with 10 bases that match TRBD1. The CDR3 consists of 15 residues. V shed 1 base and J 7 bases; nucleotides not matched to a gene: 6. CDR1 is SGHTA, CDR2 FQGNSA, per germline. This CDR3 is CASSLGDRGVFGYTF. CDR3 nucleotides: TGTGCCAGCAGCTTAGGGGACAGGGGTGTATTTGGCTACACCTTC. Based on the CDR3 plus reference TRBV7-2 and TRBJ1-2, the full variable domain is GAGVSQSPSNKVTEKGKDVELRCDPISGHTALYWYRQSLGQGLEFLIYFQGNSAPDKSGLPSDRFSAERTGGSVSTLTIQRTQQEDSAVYLCASSLGDRGVFGYTFGSGTRLTVV.

This clonotype was seen a few times. The chain joins TRBV20-1 to TRBJ2-7; 8 bases map to TRBD1. J gave up 4 bases and V 6 bases, and 8 bases lay outside the gene matches. CDR3 size: 13 residues. The germline gives CDR1 DFQATT, CDR2 SNEGSKA (reference sequence). CDR3 residues: CSALGQDTYEQYF. The CDR3, as DNA: TGCAGTGCCCTGGGACAGGACACTTACGAGCAGTACTTC.

The sample holds many counts of this clonotype. The chain is built from TRBV7-2 and TRBJ1-2; TRBD1 might be the D (5 bases). Looked up from germline, CDR1 is SGHTA and CDR2 is FQGNSA. V was pared by 5 bases and J by 6 bases, with 7 bases between. This CDR3 has 11 amino acids. DNA for the CDR3: TGTGCCAGCAGCACAGGTGATGGCTACACCTTC. Its translation: CASSTGDGYTF.

The rearrangement joins TRBV12-3 or TRBV12-4 to TRBJ1-1; D remains unclear. CDR3 length equals 13 residues. V lost 8 bases, J lost 2 bases, and 12 bases lay in between. CDR3 sequence: CASQVGFNTEAFF. The CDR3 DNA is TGTGCCAGCCAGGTGGGGTTTAACACTGAAGCTTTCTTT.

Comment on this clonotype: This may be a read error, as it is one base from a much larger clone. The gene calls are TRBV20-1 and TRBJ1-1; D is unresolved. Trimming took 3 bases from V and 1 from J, leaving 9 bases between them. Germline V gives CDR1 DFQATT, CDR2 SNEGSKA (reference sequence). This CDR3 has 13 amino acids. The CDR3 coding sequence is TGCAGTGCTAGCGAGGACGGGAACACTGAAGCTTTCTTT. It codes for CSASEDGNTEAFF.

This clonotype was observed a few times. The chain joins TRBV29-1 to TRBJ1-1, with unresolved D. This CDR3 is 13 amino acids long. Trimming pared 1 base from V and 0 bases from J, leaving 6 bases between. The germline V gene encodes CDR1 SQVTM and CDR2 ANQGSEA. CDR3 sequence reads: CSVEVGLNTEAFF. Written as DNA, the CDR3 is TGCAGCGTTGAAGTAGGGTTGAACACTGAAGCTTTCTTT. Variable domain in full (rest from reference TRBV29-1 and TRBJ1-1): SAVISQKPSRDICQRGTSLTIQCQVDSQVTMMFWYRQQPGQSLTLIATANQGSEATYESGFVIDKFPISRPNLTFSTLTVSNMSPEDSSIYLCSVEVGLNTEAFFGQGTRLTVV.

The chain is built from TRBV7-2 and TRBJ2-2; 7 nucleotides align to TRBD2. V lost 5 bases and J lost 5; bases outside the gene matches: 5. Germline loops: CDR1 SGHTA, CDR2 FQGNSA. This CDR3 is 14 amino acids long. The DNA for the CDR3 is TGTGCCAGCAGCCGCGGACTAGTAACCGGGGAGCTGTTTTTT. Encoded protein: CASSRGLVTGELFF. Full variable domain (rest looked up from reference TRBV7-2 and TRBJ2-2): GAGVSQSPSNKVTEKGKDVELRCDPISGHTALYWYRQSLGQGLEFLIYFQGNSAPDKSGLPSDRFSAERTGGSVSTLTIQRTQQEDSAVYLCASSRGLVTGELFFGEGSRLTVL.

The chain combines TRBV7-3 with TRBJ1-2; tentatively, D is TRBD1 (5 bases). Trimming took off 6 bases at V and 4 bases at J, with 12 bases between the two ends. The V gene's germline CDR1 is SGHTA and CDR2 FQGTGA. This CDR3 region has 13 residues. CDR3 residues: CASSGGSFYGYTF. CDR3 bases: TGTGCCAGCAGTGGGGGGTCCTTCTATGGCTACACCTTC.